This passage covers 27 T cell receptor beta chains from one sample sequenced in a study of T-cell memory formation after mild COVID-19. One entry per CDR3 protein, called by TCRdb with MiXCR from the 5' RACE reads. The sample carries fewer than 650,000 distinct CDR3 sequences, 15% to 20% recorded once. The sequencing input was PBMCs or a T cell subset sorted from them (not recorded which). Receptors originate from an adult woman who had mild COVID-19 (a few samples of this study predate the infection). Cell type and time point are not known.

In its sample, this clonotype was seen a few times. The chain is built from TRBV6-2 or TRBV6-3 and TRBJ2-3; tentatively, D is TRBD1 or TRBD2 (5 bases each). V lost 4 bases and J lost 4, with 21 bases in between. The germline V gene encodes CDR1 MNHEY and CDR2 SVGEGT. The CDR3 consists of 17 residues. The CDR3 reads CASSSPFLGVWADTQYF. The CDR3 nucleotides are TGTGCCAGCAGTTCCCCGTTCTTGGGGGTTTGGGCAGATACGCAGTATTTT.

The rearrangement uses TRBV19 and TRBJ1-1; D may be TRBD1 (6 bases). CDR3 length equals 14 residues. Looked up from germline, CDR1 is LNHDA and CDR2 is SQIVND (reference sequence). V lost 7 bases and J lost 0, with 12 bases in between. The CDR3 sequence: CASNEGGMNTEAFF. CDR3 coding DNA: TGTGCCAGTAATGAGGGGGGAATGAACACTGAAGCTTTCTTT.

The chain employs TRBV28 and TRBJ2-7; D is perhaps TRBD1 (5 bases). The germline CDR1 and CDR2 sequences are MDHEN and SYDVKM. The CDR3 runs to 13 residues. V was cut by 1 base and J by 5 bases, with 9 bases left in between. DNA of the CDR3: TGTGCCAGCAGTTTATCCCCAGGGAACGAGCAGTACTTC. Translated: CASSLSPGNEQYF.

This clonotype turned up a few times. This CDR3 is CSARDGKGYEQYF. Written as DNA, the CDR3 is TGCAGTGCTAGGGACGGTAAGGGCTACGAGCAGTACTTC. J is TRBJ2-7 and V is TRBV20-1; D remains ambiguous. Germline CDR1 and CDR2: DFQATT and SNEGSKA (reference sequence). The germline V and J ends were trimmed by 3 bases and 3 bases, with 12 bases remaining between them. The CDR3 has 13 residues.

V usage is TRBV6-5 and J usage is TRBJ2-7, with 9 positions matching TRBD1. The CDR3 spans 14 residues. Trimming removed 2 bases from V and 3 bases from J; junction bases left unmatched: 2. Germline CDR1 MNHEY, CDR2 SVGAGI. CDR3 protein: CASSYGGQGYEQYF. CDR3 DNA: TGTGCCAGCAGTTACGGGGGACAGGGCTACGAGCAGTACTTC.

This clonotype was seen at least ten times. This chain links TRBV7-3 with TRBJ2-7; 9 positions agree with TRBD1. The V and J ends lost 5 bases and 2 bases, in that order; junction bases with no gene match: 7. The CDR3 totals 15 residues. Per germline, CDR1 SGHTA and CDR2 FQGTGA. The CDR3 DNA follows: TGTGCCAGCAGCCTGACCGGGACAGGGACCTACGAGCAGTACTTC. The encoded protein is CASSLTGTGTYEQYF.

V is TRBV11-2 and J is TRBJ2-3; D might be TRBD1 (5 bases). The CDR3 spans 14 residues. Trimming pared 4 bases from V and 6 bases from J, leaving 14 bases between. Germline CDR1 SGHAT, CDR2 FQNNGV. CDR3 nucleotides: TGTGCCAGCAGCTATCTCCCCAGGGTGGATACGCAGTATTTT. Protein: CASSYLPRVDTQYF.

This clonotype was observed a handful of times. V and J are TRBV7-2 and TRBJ2-1; tentative D call: TRBD2 (5 bases). Germline-derived CDR1 and CDR2 are SGHTA and FQGNSA. CDR3 length equals 16 residues. Trimming took off 11 bases at V and 4 bases at J, with 24 bases between the two ends. The CDR3 region has the DNA TGTGCCGGCAATCGGATGGCGGAGGTACTGTACAATGAGCAGTTCTTC. Residues: CAGNRMAEVLYNEQFF.

The chain recombines TRBV12-3 or TRBV12-4 with TRBJ2-5; the match to TRBD1 covers 7 bases. The CDR3 sequence is 14 residues long. Unmatched junction bases numbered 8, after V lost 9 bases and J lost 1 base. This CDR3 reads CASSGTALQETQYF. In nucleotides, the CDR3 is TGTGCCAGTTCCGGGACAGCCCTCCAAGAGACCCAGTACTTC.

This clonotype has more than one count but fewer than ten. V is TRBV27 and J is TRBJ2-7, with 7 bases identical to TRBD1. Germline V gene sequence: CDR1 MNHEY, CDR2 SMNVEV (reference sequence). The V gene end was trimmed by 0 bases and the J gene end by 2 bases; junction bases not matched to a gene: 4. The CDR3 contains 15 residues. The CDR3 loop is CASSLSGTDPYEQYF. The CDR3 DNA follows: TGTGCCAGCAGTTTATCAGGGACAGACCCCTACGAGCAGTACTTC.

The chain joins TRBV4-1 to TRBJ2-1; D remains ambiguous. V lost 5 bases, J lost 0 bases, and 14 bases lay in between. Looked up from germline, CDR1 is MGHRA and CDR2 is YSYEKL. This CDR3 is built from 16 residues. The DNA for the CDR3 is TGCGCCAGCAGCACCGTCGGACGGAGCTCCTACAATGAGCAGTTCTTC. Amino acids: CASSTVGRSSYNEQFF.

The CDR3 coding sequence is TGTGCCAGCAGCTTAAAGGCGGGAGTTGAGGAGACCCAGTACTTC. This codes for CASSLKAGVEETQYF. This chain connects TRBV7-2 to TRBJ2-5; the match to TRBD2 covers 7 bases. CDR1 is SGHTA and CDR2 is FQGNSA in the germline V gene. This CDR3 has 15 amino acids. The J segment lost 5 bases and the V segment lost 2 bases, leaving 8 bases of the junction unmatched.

This clonotype was observed a few times. A junction end diverges from the germline sequence, so it may reflect a read error. The V gene is TRBV18, the J gene TRBJ2-7; 12 bases map to TRBD1. The CDR3 is 16 amino acids. CDR1 and CDR2 from the germline V gene are KGHSH and LQKENI. CDR3 in DNA: TGTGCCAGCTCACCTTCCGGGACAGGGGGCTCCCACGAGCAGTACTTC. It codes for CASSPSGTGGSHEQYF.

The chain is built from TRBV29-1 and TRBJ2-2, with TRBD2 matching 13 bases. V dropped 0 bases and J dropped 4; count of bases not matched to a gene: 5. Germline values: CDR1 SQVTM, CDR2 ANQGSEA. This CDR3 spans 17 amino acids. The CDR3 loop reads CSVEDRGLAGITGELFF. The CDR3 nucleotides are TGCAGCGTTGAAGATCGGGGACTAGCGGGAATCACCGGGGAGCTGTTTTTT.

The table lists this clonotype with a few counts. V is TRBV7-9 and J is TRBJ2-5, with D perhaps matching TRBD1 or TRBD2 (5 bases each). The germline V and J ends were trimmed by 5 bases and 5 bases, with 15 bases remaining between them. CDR1 is SEHNR, CDR2 FQNEAQ, per germline (reference sequence). This CDR3 has 14 amino acids. The chain's CDR3 is CASSVSLGRETQYF. The CDR3 nucleotides are TGTGCCAGCAGCGTCTCTTTGGGACGCGAGACCCAGTACTTC.

This clonotype was picked up a small number of times. The V call is TRBV15, the J call TRBJ1-2, with 11 nucleotides matching TRBD1. This CDR3 spans 15 amino acids. The ends lost 4 bases at V and 7 bases at J; junction bases unmatched: 8. Looked up from germline, CDR1 is LNHNV and CDR2 is YYDKDF (reference sequence). For the CDR3, the DNA is TGTGCCACCAGCACAACTGGACAGGGGGCTCGTGGCTACACCTTC. Its protein product is CATSTTGQGARGYTF.

The chain recombines TRBV7-6 with TRBJ2-5; 9 nucleotides align to TRBD1. Trimming took 6 bases from V and 4 from J; bases not matched to a gene: 21. This CDR3 has 19 residues. Germline CDR1 and CDR2: SGHVS and FNYEAQ. The CDR3 spells CASRGSTGTGPGLLETQYF. The CDR3 DNA follows: TGTGCCAGCAGGGGATCAACCGGGACAGGGCCTGGTCTTCTAGAGACCCAGTACTTC. Full variable domain (missing parts from reference TRBV7-6 and TRBJ2-5): GAGVSQSPRYKVTKRGQDVALRCDPISGHVSLYWYRQALGQGPEFLTYFNYEAQQDKSGLPNDRFSAERPEGSISTLTIQRTEQRDSAMYRCASRGSTGTGPGLLETQYFGPGTRLLVL.

The V call is TRBV12-3 or TRBV12-4, the J call TRBJ2-7; D uncertain. The CDR3 is 13 amino acids. V dropped 2 bases and J dropped 5 bases, with 10 bases sitting between them. CDR3: CASSLIGVHEQYF. The CDR3 region has the DNA TGTGCCAGCAGTTTAATTGGGGTCCACGAGCAGTACTTC.

The V call is TRBV7-9, the J call TRBJ1-2; the match to TRBD1 covers 7 bases. The CDR3 spans 14 residues. The ends lost 6 bases at V and 7 bases at J; junction bases unmatched: 11. Per germline, CDR1 SEHNR and CDR2 FQNEAQ (reference sequence). CDR3 loop: CASSPAGTELGYTF. In DNA form, the CDR3 reads TGTGCCAGCAGTCCTGCCGGGACAGAACTTGGCTACACCTTC.

V is TRBV4-1 and J is TRBJ2-7, with D perhaps TRBD2 (6 bases). Trimming left V 5 bases short and J 2 bases short, with 16 bases between. CDR3 size: 15 residues. Germline values: CDR1 MGHRA, CDR2 YSYEKL. CDR3 protein: CASSSVPLAPYEQYF. The CDR3, as DNA: TGCGCCAGCAGCTCAGTACCGCTAGCGCCCTACGAGCAGTACTTC.

The chain carries TRBV7-3 and TRBJ1-2; possible D gene TRBD1, 6 bases. Trimming pared 6 bases from V and 6 bases from J, leaving 11 bases between. Germline V gene sequence: CDR1 SGHTA, CDR2 FQGTGA. There are 12 residues in the CDR3. CDR3 region: CASRLSGDGYTF. CDR3 nucleotide sequence: TGTGCCAGCAGACTGTCAGGGGATGGCTACACCTTC.

The table lists this clonotype with a few counts. J is TRBJ2-7 and V is TRBV5-5, with 10 bases matching TRBD1. Trimming took 4 bases from V and 4 from J; bases not matched to a gene: 11. CDR3 length: 16 amino acids. Germline V lookup: CDR1 SGHKS, CDR2 YYEKEE (reference sequence). CDR3 residues: CASSDFYGTGEYEQYF. In DNA, the CDR3 is TGTGCCAGCAGCGATTTCTACGGGACAGGGGAGTACGAGCAGTACTTC.

This rearrangement joins TRBV10-2 to TRBJ2-3; 8 bases are a match to TRBD2. The CDR3 runs 15 residues. Germline CDR1 is WSHSY and CDR2 is SAAADI. Trimming cost V 2 bases and J 4 bases; bases outside gene matches: 5. CDR3 loop: CASSESRLASDTQYF. CDR3 sequence (DNA): TGCGCCAGCAGTGAGAGTAGACTAGCGTCAGATACGCAGTATTTT.

The V call is TRBV4-3, the J call TRBJ2-7; 11 bases line up with TRBD2. The J segment lost 2 bases and the V segment lost 6 bases, leaving 6 bases of the junction unmatched. There are 15 residues in the CDR3. Germline assignment: CDR1 LGHNA and CDR2 YSLEER. CDR3 nucleotides: TGCGCCAGCAGGGAGGGACTAGCGGAGACCTACGAGCAGTACTTC. It specifies CASREGLAETYEQYF.

The rearrangement links TRBV5-1 to TRBJ2-1; D is ambiguous. CDR3 size: 15 residues. Trimming cost V 0 bases and J 8 bases, with 15 bases left between them. Germline V CDR1 and CDR2: SGHRS, YFSETQ. DNA for the CDR3: TGCGCCAGCAGCTTGGCCAGTAACGAGTTCCATGAGCAGTTCTTC. As protein: CASSLASNEFHEQFF.

This clonotype was detected only a few times. The chain uses TRBV30 and TRBJ1-1; unclear D gene. The CDR3 runs to 14 residues. The germline gives CDR1 GTSNPN, CDR2 SVGIG (reference sequence). V was trimmed by 0 bases and J by 2 bases, leaving 10 bases between them. CDR3 DNA: TGTGCCTGGAGTGTACCCTTGACTAACACTGAAGCTTTCTTT. Its translation is CAWSVPLTNTEAFF.

This clonotype has a handful of counts. The gene calls are TRBV7-3 and TRBJ1-5; 9 bases are shared with TRBD1. Per the germline V gene, CDR1 is SGHTA and CDR2 is FQGTGA. CDR3 length equals 15 residues. V dropped 5 bases and J dropped 4; count of bases not matched to a gene: 6. The CDR3 sequence is CASSPTGTGNQPQHF. The DNA for the CDR3 is TGTGCCAGCAGCCCTACTGGGACAGGGAATCAGCCCCAGCATTTT. Together with reference TRBV7-3 and TRBJ1-5, the CDR3 gives the full variable domain: GAGVSQTPSNKVTEKGKYVELRCDPISGHTALYWYRQSLGQGPEFLIYFQGTGAADDSGLPNDRFFAVRPEGSVSTLKIQRTERGDSAVYLCASSPTGTGNQPQHFGDGTRLSIL.